The T cell receptor beta chain under discussion was sequenced for a study of OX40 agonist ivuxolimab in advanced cancers. Study summary: With ivuxolimab, an agonistic anti-OX40 (CD134) antibody, patients were treated. Patients enrolled in dose escalation were diagnosed with hepatocellular carcinoma, melanoma, renal cell or head and neck cancer.

The protocol was immunoSEQ multiplex PCR, while the TCRdb copy is restricted to in-frame clones and leaves out a portion. The sample comprises tens of thousands of clones, approximately 90% of which are singletons, and about 6% rests with the top ten. Study findings and constraints: Partly responding patients at 0.1-3.0 mg/kg showed some of the smallest clonal expansion.

CDR3 length equals 18 residues. The V end was cut by 0 bases, the J end by 2 bases, with 15 bases between. CDR1 is SGHDT and CDR2 is YYEEEE in the germline V gene. Excluded were patients having autoimmune disease history or systemic immunosuppression. Details on this clone: Its antigen is as yet unknown.

This sequence joins TRBV5-6 and TRBJ2-6; perhaps D is TRBD1 or TRBD2 (6 bases each). The sample consisted of CD4+ or CD8+ T cells sorted from blood, taken in a trial of the OX40 agonist ivuxolimab. The TCR originated in an adult with an advanced solid tumor such as melanoma, head and neck, liver or kidney cancer. The CDR3 sequence is CASSLGGGGPAGANVLTF. CDR3 bases: TGTGCCAGCAGCTTGGGCGGAGGGGGGCCGGCTGGGGCCAACGTCCTGACTTTC.